This T cell receptor (beta chain) stems from a study of response to subunit inactivated influenza vaccine listed by TCRdb under 2018. Regarding the research as a whole: The study used deep quantitative T cell receptor repertoire profiling to track responses to a trivalent subunit inactivated influenza vaccine.

From the germline V gene (reference sequence), CDR1 is LNHNV and CDR2 is YYDKDF. A distance of 10 bases separates the germline ends of V and J, which lose 0 bases and 4 bases respectively. Inclusive of the bounding cysteine and phenylalanine, the CDR3 is 15 residues long. The retained sequence is limited to the CDR3, 45 bases, with the frame set at the first base. This clonotype was seen at least ten times. Its specific antigen is unknown. No quality values exist for individual bases; no much larger clone is one base distant. Receptor amplification or capture employed RT-PCR. TCRdb shows the sequencer as Illumina HiSeq 2500. TCRdb reprocessing: public reads trimmed at Q25 with fastp, clones called with MiXCR, in-frame beta chains kept. Rows with one shared CDR3 protein collapse into an entry with the most common genes and DNA. Present in this sample are some 520,000 distinct CDR3 sequences, 16% of which were seen just once. The ten largest clones add up to around 3% of the sample.

Overall results and qualifications from the work: The authors suggested that each seasonal influenza vaccination may recruit only a limited number of new T cells.

The specimen comprised CD4+ T cells sorted from PBMCs, sampled roughly 24 months after vaccination. The TCR comes from a man aged 45 to 70 who received an inactivated influenza vaccine. Donor details come from another sample of the same person, matched by shared clones. The receptor chain draws on TRBV15 and TRBJ1-3, with the D gene call left open. The DNA sequence follows: TGTGCCACCAGCAGAGATTTGGGGTTCGGAAACACCATATATTTT. It encodes CATSRDLGFGNTIYF.